This T cell receptor beta chain was captured by sequencing in a study of blood T cells in healthy people across ages. This CDR3 has 16 residues. Germline CDR1 and CDR2: SGHRS and YFSETQ. V was pared by 4 bases and J by 7 bases, with 18 bases between. A second 7 to 11 cycle PCR used barcoded and J-beta primers. TCRdb processed the 5' RACE reads anew with MiXCR; each CDR3 protein has one entry. The sample records 750,000 to 950,000 distinct CDR3 sequences, 25% to 35% being singletons. The same sample was also used in a study of T cells of mothers and their children.

The sample consisted of blood. This clonotype was sampled from a middle-aged woman in good health. The chain combines TRBV5-1 with TRBJ1-6; D might be TRBD1 (5 bases). CDR3 nucleotide sequence: TGCGCCAGCAGCCCCTTCCCAGGGATAGAGAATTCACCCCTCCACTTT. Residues: CASSPFPGIENSPLHF. Full variable domain (outside the CDR3, taken from reference TRBV5-1 and TRBJ1-6): KAGVTQTPRYLIKTRGQQVTLSCSPISGHRSVSWYQQTPGQGLQFLFEYFSETQRNKGNFPGRFSGRQFSNSRSEMNVSTLELGDSALYLCASSPFPGIENSPLHFGNGTRLTVT.